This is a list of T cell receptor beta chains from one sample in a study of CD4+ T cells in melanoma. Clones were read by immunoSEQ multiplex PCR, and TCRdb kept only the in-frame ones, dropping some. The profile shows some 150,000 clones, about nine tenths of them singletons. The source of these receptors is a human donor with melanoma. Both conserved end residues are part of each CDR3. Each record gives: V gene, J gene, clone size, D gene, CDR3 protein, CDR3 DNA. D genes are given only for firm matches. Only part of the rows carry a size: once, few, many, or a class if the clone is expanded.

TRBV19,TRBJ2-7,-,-,CASSLQGGRTAEQYF,TGTGCCAGTAGTCTTCAGGGGGGCCGGACAGCCGAGCAGTACTTC
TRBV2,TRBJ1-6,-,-,CASSRLGLDGTNSPLHF,TGTGCCAGCAGCCGGCTGGGATTGGACGGCACCAATTCACCCCTCCACTTT
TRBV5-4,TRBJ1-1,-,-,CASSPAPGDTEAFF,TGTGCCAGCAGCCCCGCCCCAGGGGACACTGAAGCTTTCTTT
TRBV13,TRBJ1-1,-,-,CASSSLKGLTEAFF,TGTGCCAGCAGCTCCCTAAAGGGGCTCACTGAAGCTTTCTTT
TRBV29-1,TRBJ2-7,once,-,CSVAGGAGQYF,TGCAGCGTTGCGGGGGGCGCGGGGCAGTACTTC
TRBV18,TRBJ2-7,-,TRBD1,CASSPGTGPYEQYF,TGTGCCAGCTCACCCGGGACAGGCCCCTACGAGCAGTACTTC
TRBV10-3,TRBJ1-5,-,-,CAISESIGGAGNQPQHF,TGTGCCATCAGTGAGTCGATCGGGGGCGCGGGCAATCAGCCCCAGCATTTT
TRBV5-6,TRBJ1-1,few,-,CASSPGWGGTEAFF,TGTGCCAGCAGCCCAGGGTGGGGAGGCACTGAAGCTTTCTTT
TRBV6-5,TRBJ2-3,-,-,CASSPQGGKTDTQYF,TGTGCCAGCAGTCCCCAGGGGGGTAAAACAGATACGCAGTATTTT
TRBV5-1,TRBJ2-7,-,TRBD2,CASSWGGGVEQYF,TGCGCCAGCAGCTGGGGGGGAGGGGTCGAGCAGTACTTC
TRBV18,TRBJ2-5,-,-,CASTSGVGETQYF,TGTGCCAGCACCTCTGGGGTCGGTGAGACCCAGTACTTC
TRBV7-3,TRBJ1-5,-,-,CAPKGGYGQPQHF,TGTGCCCCTAAAGGTGGGTACGGTCAGCCCCAGCATTTT
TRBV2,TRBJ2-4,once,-,CASSGVPLAKNIQYF,TGTGCCAGCAGTGGGGTCCCGTTAGCCAAAAACATTCAGTACTTC
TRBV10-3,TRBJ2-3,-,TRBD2,CAISEASGGTDTQYF,TGTGCCATCAGTGAGGCTAGCGGGGGAACAGATACGCAGTATTTT
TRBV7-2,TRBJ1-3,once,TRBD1,CASSSRTGNTIYF,TGTGCCAGCAGCTCCAGGACAGGCAACACCATATATTTT
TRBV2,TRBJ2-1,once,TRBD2,CASRRTSGGRSYNEQFF,TGTGCCAGCAGGAGGACTAGCGGGGGGAGGTCCTACAATGAGCAGTTCTTC
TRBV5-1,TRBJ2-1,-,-,CASTVYPGSYNEQFF,TGCGCCAGCACGGTCTACCCGGGGTCTTACAATGAGCAGTTCTTC
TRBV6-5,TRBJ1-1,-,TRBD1,CASRAEGDSTEAFF,TGTGCCAGCCGGGCGGAGGGGGACAGCACTGAAGCTTTCTTT
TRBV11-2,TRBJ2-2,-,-,CASSLDDLAASTGELFF,TGTGCCAGCAGCTTAGACGACCTAGCCGCGTCCACCGGGGAGCTGTTTTTT
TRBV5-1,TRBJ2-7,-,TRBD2,CASSAGTSGITAYEQYF,TGCGCCAGCAGCGCCGGGACTAGCGGGATAACGGCCTACGAGCAGTACTTC
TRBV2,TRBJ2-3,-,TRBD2,CASSEWTSFDTQYF,TGTGCCAGCAGTGAGTGGACTAGCTTCGATACGCAGTATTTT
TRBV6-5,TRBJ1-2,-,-,CASSYSTGRGGYTF,TGTGCCAGCAGTTACTCGACAGGCCGGGGTGGCTACACCTTC
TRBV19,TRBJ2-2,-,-,CASSTPSDTGELFF,TGTGCCAGTAGTACCCCGTCTGACACCGGGGAGCTGTTTTTT
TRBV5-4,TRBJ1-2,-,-,CASSLKDYGYTF,TGTGCCAGCAGCCTAAAAGACTATGGCTACACCTTC
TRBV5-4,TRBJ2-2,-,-,CASSRNRERTGELFF,TGTGCCAGCAGCCGTAACAGGGAAAGGACCGGGGAGCTGTTTTTT
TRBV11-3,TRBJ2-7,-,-,CASSLTDGLEQYF,TGTGCCAGCAGCCTGACAGACGGGCTGGAGCAGTACTTC
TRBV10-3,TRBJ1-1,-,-,CAISEILNTEAFF,TGTGCCATCAGTGAGATACTGAACACTGAAGCTTTCTTT
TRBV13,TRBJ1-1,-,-,CASSASLNTEAFF,TGTGCCAGCAGCGCATCGTTGAACACTGAAGCTTTCTTT
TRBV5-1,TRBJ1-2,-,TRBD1,CASSWGDRGLDGGYTF,TGCGCCAGCAGCTGGGGGGACAGGGGGCTAGACGGTGGCTACACCTTC
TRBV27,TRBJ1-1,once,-,CASSPALGRLNTEAFF,TGTGCCAGCAGTCCAGCTTTGGGACGGTTGAACACTGAAGCTTTCTTT
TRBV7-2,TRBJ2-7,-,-,CASSLSPTGRYEQYF,TGTGCCAGCAGTTTGTCCCCTACAGGGAGATACGAGCAGTACTTC
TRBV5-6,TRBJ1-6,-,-,CASSLVGGGDSPLHF,TGTGCCAGCAGCCTCGTCGGAGGGGGGGATTCACCCCTCCACTTT
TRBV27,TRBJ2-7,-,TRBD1,CASSSRTGFEQYF,TGTGCCAGCAGTTCCCGGACAGGGTTCGAGCAGTACTTC
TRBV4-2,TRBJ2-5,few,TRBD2,CASSQIAGGGGVETQYF,TGTGCCAGCAGCCAGATAGCCGGGGGCGGGGGGGTAGAGACCCAGTACTTC
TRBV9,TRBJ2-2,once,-,CASNRQTGELFF,TGTGCCAGCAACAGACAAACCGGGGAGCTGTTTTTT
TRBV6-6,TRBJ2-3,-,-,CASSYDGGPNTQYF,TGTGCCAGCAGTTATGATGGGGGACCTAATACGCAGTATTTT
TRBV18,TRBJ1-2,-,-,CASSPLPVLAGTSDYGYTF,TGTGCCAGCTCACCACTACCGGTTCTAGCAGGGACGTCAGACTATGGCTACACCTTC
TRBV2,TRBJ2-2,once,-,CASSEQGSDGELFF,TGTGCCAGCAGTGAGCAGGGTTCGGACGGGGAGCTGTTTTTT
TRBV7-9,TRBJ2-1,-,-,CASSSPTQRQFF,TGTGCCAGCTCCTCCCCAACTCAGCGGCAGTTCTTC
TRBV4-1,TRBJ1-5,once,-,CASSRLWRNQPQHF,TGCGCCAGCAGCCGGCTCTGGCGCAATCAGCCCCAGCATTTT
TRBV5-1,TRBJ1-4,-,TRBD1,CASSPRINRGGEKLFF,TGCGCCAGCAGCCCGAGGATCAACAGGGGAGGGGAAAAACTGTTTTTT
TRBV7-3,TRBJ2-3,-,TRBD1,CASSPDRATDTQYF,TGTGCCAGCAGTCCGGACAGGGCCACAGATACGCAGTATTTT
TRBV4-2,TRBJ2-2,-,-,CASSQANRNTGELFF,TGTGCCAGCAGCCAAGCAAACAGGAACACCGGGGAGCTGTTTTTT
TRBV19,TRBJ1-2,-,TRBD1,CASTETGGGGYTF,TGTGCCAGTACGGAGACAGGGGGCGGTGGCTACACCTTC